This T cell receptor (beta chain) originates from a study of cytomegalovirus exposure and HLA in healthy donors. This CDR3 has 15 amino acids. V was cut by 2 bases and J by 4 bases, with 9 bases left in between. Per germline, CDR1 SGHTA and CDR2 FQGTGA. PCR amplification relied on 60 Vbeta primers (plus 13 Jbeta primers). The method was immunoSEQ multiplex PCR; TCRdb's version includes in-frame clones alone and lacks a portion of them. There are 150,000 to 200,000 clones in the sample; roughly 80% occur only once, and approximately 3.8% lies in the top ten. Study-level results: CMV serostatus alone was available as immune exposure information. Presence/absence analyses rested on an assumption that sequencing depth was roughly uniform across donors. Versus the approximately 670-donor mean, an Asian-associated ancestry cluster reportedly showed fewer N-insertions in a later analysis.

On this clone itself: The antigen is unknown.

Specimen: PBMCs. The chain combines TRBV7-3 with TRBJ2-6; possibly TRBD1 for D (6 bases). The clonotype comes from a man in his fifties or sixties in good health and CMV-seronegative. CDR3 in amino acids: CASSLQGWGANVLTF. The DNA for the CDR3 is TGTGCCAGCAGCTTACAGGGGTGGGGGGCCAACGTCCTGACTTTC.